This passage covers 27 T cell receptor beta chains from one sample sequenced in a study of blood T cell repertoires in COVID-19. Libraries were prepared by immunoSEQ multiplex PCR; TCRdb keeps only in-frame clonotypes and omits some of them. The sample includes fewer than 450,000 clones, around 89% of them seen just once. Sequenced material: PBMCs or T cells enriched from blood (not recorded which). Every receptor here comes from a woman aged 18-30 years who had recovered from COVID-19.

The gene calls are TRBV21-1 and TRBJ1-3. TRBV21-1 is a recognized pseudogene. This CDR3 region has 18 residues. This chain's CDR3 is CASSKTDWARSSGNTIYF. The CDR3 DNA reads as TGTGCCAGCAGCAAAACGGACTGGGCGCGTTCCTCTGGAAACACCATATATTTT.

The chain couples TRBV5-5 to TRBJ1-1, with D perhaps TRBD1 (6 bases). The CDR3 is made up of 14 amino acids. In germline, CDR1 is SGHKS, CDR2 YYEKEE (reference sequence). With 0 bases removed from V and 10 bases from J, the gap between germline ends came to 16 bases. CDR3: CASSLGYRERRAFF. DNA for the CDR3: TGTGCCAGCAGCTTGGGTTACAGGGAAAGGAGAGCTTTCTTT.

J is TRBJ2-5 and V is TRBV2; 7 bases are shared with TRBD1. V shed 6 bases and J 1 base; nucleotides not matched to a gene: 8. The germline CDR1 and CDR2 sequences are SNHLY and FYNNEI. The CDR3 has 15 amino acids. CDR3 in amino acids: CASRRDRPFQETQYF. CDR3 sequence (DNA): TGTGCCAGCAGGAGGGACAGACCCTTCCAAGAGACCCAGTACTTC. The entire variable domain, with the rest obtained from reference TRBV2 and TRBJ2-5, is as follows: EPEVTQTPSHQVTQMGQEVILRCVPISNHLYFYWYRQILGQKVEFLVSFYNNEISEKSEIFDDQFSVERPDGSNFTLKIRSTKLEDSAMYFCASRRDRPFQETQYFGPGTRLLVL.

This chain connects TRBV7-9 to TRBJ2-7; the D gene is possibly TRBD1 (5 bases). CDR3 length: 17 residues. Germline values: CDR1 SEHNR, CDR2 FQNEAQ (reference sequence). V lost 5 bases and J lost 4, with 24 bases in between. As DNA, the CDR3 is TGTGCCAGCAGCCAAAATCCTCCCAGAGGCAGACAGTACGAGCAGTACTTC. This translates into CASSQNPPRGRQYEQYF.

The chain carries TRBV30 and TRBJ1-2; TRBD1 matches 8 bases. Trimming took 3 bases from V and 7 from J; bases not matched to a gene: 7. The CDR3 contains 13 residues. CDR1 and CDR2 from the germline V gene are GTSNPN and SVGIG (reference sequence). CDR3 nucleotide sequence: TGTGCCTGGAGCTATCAGGGGGCGGGTGGCTACACCTTC. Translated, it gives CAWSYQGAGGYTF.

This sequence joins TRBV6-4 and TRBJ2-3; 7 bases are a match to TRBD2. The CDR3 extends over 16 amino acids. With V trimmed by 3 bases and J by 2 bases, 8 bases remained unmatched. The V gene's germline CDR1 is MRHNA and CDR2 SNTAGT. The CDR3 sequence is CASSESPGGTTDTQYF. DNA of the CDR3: TGTGCCAGCAGTGAGTCCCCCGGGGGGACCACAGATACGCAGTATTTT.

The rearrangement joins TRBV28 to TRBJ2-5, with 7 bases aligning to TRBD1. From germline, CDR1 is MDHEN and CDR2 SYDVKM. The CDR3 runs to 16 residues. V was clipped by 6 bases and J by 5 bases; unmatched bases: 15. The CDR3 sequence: CASSSTGRGLGETQYF. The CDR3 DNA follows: TGTGCCAGCAGCTCTACTGGTAGGGGGCTCGGCGAGACCCAGTACTTC.

CDR3 in DNA: TGTGCCGGGAGGCAGGGGAACACTGAAGCTTTCTTT. It translates to CAGRQGNTEAFF. The V gene is TRBV7-9, the J gene TRBJ1-1; D possibly corresponds to TRBD1 (5 bases). V lost 11 bases to trimming and J lost 1 base, with 11 bases between them. Germline V gives CDR1 SEHNR, CDR2 FQNEAQ (reference sequence). The CDR3 runs 12 residues.

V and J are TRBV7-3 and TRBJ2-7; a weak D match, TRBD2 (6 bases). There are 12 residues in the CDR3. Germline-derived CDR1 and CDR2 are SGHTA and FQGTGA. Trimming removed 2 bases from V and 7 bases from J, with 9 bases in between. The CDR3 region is CASSLRGGEQYF. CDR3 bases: TGTGCCAGCAGCTTACGAGGAGGGGAGCAGTACTTC.

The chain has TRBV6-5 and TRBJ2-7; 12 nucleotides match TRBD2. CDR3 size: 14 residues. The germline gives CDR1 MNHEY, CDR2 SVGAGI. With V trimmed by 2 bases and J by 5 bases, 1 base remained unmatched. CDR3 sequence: CASSYTSGGNEQYF. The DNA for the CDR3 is TGTGCCAGCAGTTACACTAGCGGGGGGAACGAGCAGTACTTC.

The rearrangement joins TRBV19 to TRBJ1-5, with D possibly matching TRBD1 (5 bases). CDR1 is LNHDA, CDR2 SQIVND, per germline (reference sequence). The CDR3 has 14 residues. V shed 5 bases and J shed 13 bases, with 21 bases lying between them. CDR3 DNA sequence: TGTGCCAGTAGTGAGGGTCCTGGGACTGGCCCTCAGCATTTT. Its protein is CASSEGPGTGPQHF.

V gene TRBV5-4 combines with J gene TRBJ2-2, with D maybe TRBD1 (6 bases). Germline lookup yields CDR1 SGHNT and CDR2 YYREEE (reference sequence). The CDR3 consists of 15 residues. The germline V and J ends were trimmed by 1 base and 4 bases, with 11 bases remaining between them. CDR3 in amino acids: CASSLLGAVTGELFF. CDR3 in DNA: TGTGCCAGCAGCTTGCTGGGGGCGGTCACCGGGGAGCTGTTTTTT.

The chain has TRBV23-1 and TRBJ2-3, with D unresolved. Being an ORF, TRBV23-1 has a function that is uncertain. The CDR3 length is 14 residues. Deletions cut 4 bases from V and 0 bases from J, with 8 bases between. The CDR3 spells CASSRLVSTDTQYF. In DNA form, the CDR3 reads TGCGCCAGCAGTCGGTTAGTTAGCACAGATACGCAGTATTTT.

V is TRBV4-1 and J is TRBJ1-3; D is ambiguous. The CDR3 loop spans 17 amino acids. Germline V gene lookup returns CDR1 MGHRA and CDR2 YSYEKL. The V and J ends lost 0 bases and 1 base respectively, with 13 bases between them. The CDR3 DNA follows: TGCGCCAGCAGCCAAGAGCCCTGGGCCTTATCTGGAAACACCATATATTTT. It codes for CASSQEPWALSGNTIYF.

CDR3 in amino acids: CASSLTGVGQPQHF. The CDR3 bases are TGTGCCAGTAGTCTGACGGGGGTCGGTCAGCCCCAGCATTTT. V and J are TRBV19 and TRBJ1-5; perhaps TRBD1 as D (5 bases). Germline CDR1 and CDR2: LNHDA and SQIVND (reference sequence). The V end was cut by 5 bases, the J end by 6 bases, with 14 bases between. The CDR3 runs 14 residues.

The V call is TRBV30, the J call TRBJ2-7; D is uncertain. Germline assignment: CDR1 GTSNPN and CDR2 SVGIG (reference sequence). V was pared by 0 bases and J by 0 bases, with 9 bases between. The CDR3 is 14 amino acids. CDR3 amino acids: CAWSVGGGSYEQYF. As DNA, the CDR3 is TGTGCCTGGAGTGTCGGTGGCGGCTCCTACGAGCAGTACTTC.

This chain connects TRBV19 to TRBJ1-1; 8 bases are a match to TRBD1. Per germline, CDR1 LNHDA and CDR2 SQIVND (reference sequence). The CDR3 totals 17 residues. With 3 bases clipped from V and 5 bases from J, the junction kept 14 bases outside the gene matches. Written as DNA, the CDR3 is TGTGCCAGTAGTATGGGCACGGACAGGGTGCTGGGGACTGAAGCTTTCTTT. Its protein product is CASSMGTDRVLGTEAFF.

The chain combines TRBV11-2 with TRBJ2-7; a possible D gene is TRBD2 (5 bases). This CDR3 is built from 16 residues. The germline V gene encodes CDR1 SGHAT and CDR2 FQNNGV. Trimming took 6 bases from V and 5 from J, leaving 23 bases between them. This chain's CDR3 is CASRSLRGRTRDEQYF. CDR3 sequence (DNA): TGTGCCAGCAGATCCCTCCGGGGTAGGACTCGAGACGAGCAGTACTTC.

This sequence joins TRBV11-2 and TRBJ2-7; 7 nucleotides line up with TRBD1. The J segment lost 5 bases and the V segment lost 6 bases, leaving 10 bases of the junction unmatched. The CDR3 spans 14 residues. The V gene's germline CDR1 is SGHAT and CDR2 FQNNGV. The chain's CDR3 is CASRPLTGNHEQYF. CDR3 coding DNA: TGTGCCAGCAGGCCTCTGACAGGGAACCACGAGCAGTACTTC.

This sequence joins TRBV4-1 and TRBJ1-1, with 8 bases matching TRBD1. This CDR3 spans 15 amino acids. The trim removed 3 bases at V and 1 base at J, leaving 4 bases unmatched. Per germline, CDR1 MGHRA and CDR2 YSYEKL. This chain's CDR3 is CASSHLTGANTEAFF. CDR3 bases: TGCGCCAGCAGCCACCTGACAGGGGCGAACACTGAAGCTTTCTTT.

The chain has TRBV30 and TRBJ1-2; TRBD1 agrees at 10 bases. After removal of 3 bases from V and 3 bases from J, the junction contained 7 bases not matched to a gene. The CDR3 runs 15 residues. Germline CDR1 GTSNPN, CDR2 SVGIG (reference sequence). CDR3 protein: CAWSDRQGADYGYTF. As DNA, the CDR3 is TGTGCCTGGAGCGATAGACAGGGGGCGGACTATGGCTACACCTTC.

Here the CDR3 reads CASGPSGNYGYTF. DNA of the CDR3: TGTGCCAGCGGACCTTCGGGGAACTATGGCTACACCTTC. This chain uses TRBV6-5 with TRBJ1-2; no clear D gene. V shed 8 bases and J shed 2 bases, with 12 bases lying between them. Germline lookup yields CDR1 MNHEY and CDR2 SVGAGI. The CDR3 totals 13 residues.

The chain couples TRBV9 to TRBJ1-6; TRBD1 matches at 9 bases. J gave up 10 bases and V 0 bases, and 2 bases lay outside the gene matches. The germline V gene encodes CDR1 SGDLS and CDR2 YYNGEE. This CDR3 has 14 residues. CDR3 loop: CASSVEGQGSPLHF. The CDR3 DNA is TGTGCCAGCAGCGTAGAGGGACAGGGCTCACCCCTCCACTTT.

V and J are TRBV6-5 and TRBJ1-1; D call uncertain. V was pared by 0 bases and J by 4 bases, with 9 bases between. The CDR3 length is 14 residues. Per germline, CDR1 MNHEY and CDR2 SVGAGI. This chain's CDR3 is CASSYSRETTEAFF. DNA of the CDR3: TGTGCCAGCAGTTACTCGAGGGAGACCACTGAAGCTTTCTTT.

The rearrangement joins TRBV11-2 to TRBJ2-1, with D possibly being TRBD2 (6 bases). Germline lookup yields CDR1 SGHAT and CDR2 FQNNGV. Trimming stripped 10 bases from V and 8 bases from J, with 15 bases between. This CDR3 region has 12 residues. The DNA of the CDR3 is TGTGCCACCACTAGCACTCGCGATGAGCAGTTCTTC. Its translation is CATTSTRDEQFF.

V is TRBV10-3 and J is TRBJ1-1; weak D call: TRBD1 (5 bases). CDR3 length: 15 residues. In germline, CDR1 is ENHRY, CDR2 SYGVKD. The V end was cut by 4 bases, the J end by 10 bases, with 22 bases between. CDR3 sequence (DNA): TGTGCCATCAGTGGGTTGAATCCCTCGGGGGGGGGAGCTTTCTTT. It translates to CAISGLNPSGGGAFF.

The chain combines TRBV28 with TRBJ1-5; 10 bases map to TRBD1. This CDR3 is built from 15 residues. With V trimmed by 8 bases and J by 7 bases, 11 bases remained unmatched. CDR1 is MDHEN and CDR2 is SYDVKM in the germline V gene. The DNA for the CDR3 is TGTGCCAGCGATGGGGTGACAGGGGGCCCACAGCCCCAGCATTTT. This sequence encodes CASDGVTGGPQPQHF.